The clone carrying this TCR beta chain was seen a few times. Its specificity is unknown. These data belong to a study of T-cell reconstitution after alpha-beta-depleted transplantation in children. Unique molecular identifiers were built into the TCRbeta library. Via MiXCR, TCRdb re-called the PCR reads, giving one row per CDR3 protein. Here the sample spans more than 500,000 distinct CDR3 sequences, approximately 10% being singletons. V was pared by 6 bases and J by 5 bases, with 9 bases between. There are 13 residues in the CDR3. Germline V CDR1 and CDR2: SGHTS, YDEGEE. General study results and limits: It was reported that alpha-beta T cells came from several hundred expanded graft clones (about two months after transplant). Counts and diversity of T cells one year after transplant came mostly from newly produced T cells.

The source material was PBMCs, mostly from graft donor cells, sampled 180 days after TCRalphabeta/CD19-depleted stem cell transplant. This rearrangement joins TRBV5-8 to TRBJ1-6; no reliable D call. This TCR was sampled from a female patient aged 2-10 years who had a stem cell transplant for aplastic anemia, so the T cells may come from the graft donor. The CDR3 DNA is TGTGCCAGCAAGAGGACCGATAATTCACCCCTCCACTTT. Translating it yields CASKRTDNSPLHF.